This entry lists 23 T cell receptor beta chains sequenced from one sample in a study of T cell clones after liver transplantation. TCRdb's copy holds only in-frame clones and misses some; the assay was immunoSEQ multiplex PCR. The sample shows about 72,000 clones, more than 75% of them seen only once. Sequencing used CD4+ T cells from blood, obtained before liver transplant. These receptor sequences come from a human donor who received a liver transplant.

V gene TRBV7-9 combines with J gene TRBJ2-3; 7 bases line up with TRBD2. The germline V gene encodes CDR1 SEHNR and CDR2 FQNEAQ (reference sequence). The junction had 6 bases not matched to a gene; V was cut back by 6 bases and J by 6 bases. This CDR3 has 13 amino acids. CDR3 sequence (DNA): TGTGCCAGCAGTTTGGGAGGGTTGGATACGCAGTATTTT. This translates into CASSLGGLDTQYF.

The V and J genes are TRBV13 and TRBJ2-7; 15 positions match TRBD2. From germline, CDR1 is PRHDT and CDR2 FYEKMQ (reference sequence). V lost 4 bases, J lost 3 bases, and 16 bases stayed unmatched. The CDR3 spans 20 residues. The CDR3 coding sequence is TGTGCCAGCAGCTCTAAGGGACTAGCGGGAGGCCCACTCCTAGTCTACGAGCAGTACTTC. This sequence encodes CASSSKGLAGGPLLVYEQYF.

The chain carries TRBV13 and TRBJ2-3, with D perhaps assigned TRBD1 or TRBD2 (5 bases each). Germline V lookup: CDR1 PRHDT, CDR2 FYEKMQ (reference sequence). CDR3 length: 16 amino acids. V lost 5 bases to trimming and J lost 0 bases, with 15 bases between them. The CDR3, as DNA: TGTGCCAGCAGCGGGATCGGGACCACTAGCACAGATACGCAGTATTTT. Translation gives CASSGIGTTSTDTQYF.

This clone was recorded only once. V and J are TRBV5-1 and TRBJ2-1; 15 nucleotides agree with TRBD2. After removal of 3 bases from V and 1 base from J, the junction contained 2 bases not matched to a gene. The CDR3 is 17 residues long. Germline V gene data show CDR1 as SGHRS and CDR2 as YFSETQ. CDR3 protein: CASSSGLAGGSYNEQFF. CDR3 in DNA: TGCGCCAGCAGCTCGGGACTAGCGGGAGGATCCTACAATGAGCAGTTCTTC.

The rearrangement links TRBV4-3 to TRBJ1-4, with D unclear. Germline V gene lookup returns CDR1 LGHNA and CDR2 YSLEER. The CDR3 has 13 residues. V lost 4 bases and J lost 8, with 11 bases in between. DNA for the CDR3: TGCGCCAGCAGCCTTCGAATGACCGAAAAACTGTTTTTT. This codes for CASSLRMTEKLFF.

This clone was detected a few times. The V and J genes are TRBV5-1 and TRBJ2-1, with 7 positions matching TRBD1. The CDR3 totals 15 residues. Trimming cost V 0 bases and J 4 bases; bases outside gene matches: 4. Germline V gene data show CDR1 as SGHRS and CDR2 as YFSETQ. The CDR3 DNA is TGCGCCAGCAGCTTGGCCGGCAGGGGGTACAATGAGCAGTTCTTC. As protein: CASSLAGRGYNEQFF.

V usage is TRBV25-1 and J usage is TRBJ2-7; D remains unclear. The CDR3 covers 14 residues. Germline CDR1 and CDR2: MGHDK and SYGVNS. Trimming stripped 3 bases from V and 0 bases from J, with 9 bases between. The CDR3 DNA is TGTGCCAGCAGTGACGTGGGGTCCTCCTACGAGCAGTACTTC. Translated: CASSDVGSSYEQYF.

This sequence joins TRBV18 and TRBJ2-1; TRBD1 matches 7 bases. With V trimmed by 0 bases and J by 2 bases, 7 bases remained unmatched. Germline CDR1 reads KGHSH; CDR2 reads LQKENI. The CDR3 spans 17 residues. The CDR3 is CASSPPIGQEPYNEQFF. CDR3 in DNA: TGTGCCAGCTCACCACCAATCGGACAGGAACCCTACAATGAGCAGTTCTTC.

The gene calls are TRBV11-2 and TRBJ2-7; the D gene is possibly TRBD2 (5 bases). Trimming stripped 6 bases from V and 6 bases from J, with 9 bases between. CDR3 length: 11 residues. Germline V CDR1 and CDR2: SGHAT, FQNNGV. The CDR3 coding sequence is TGTGCCAGCAGGGTCGGGGTCGAGCAGTACTTC. Its protein product is CASRVGVEQYF.

This chain links TRBV10-2 with TRBJ2-2, with D perhaps matching TRBD2 (6 bases). Trimming took off 4 bases at V and 4 bases at J, with 10 bases between the two ends. The CDR3 contains 14 residues. The germline CDR1 and CDR2 sequences are WSHSY and SAAADI. The CDR3 coding sequence is TGCGCCAGCAGTGGGGCGGGAAGCACCGGGGAGCTGTTTTTT. It codes for CASSGAGSTGELFF.

This chain uses TRBV6-5 with TRBJ1-4, with TRBD1 identical over 9 bases. This CDR3 has 15 amino acids. V lost 0 bases, J lost 8 bases, and 4 bases stayed unmatched. The germline V gene has CDR1 MNHEY and CDR2 SVGAGI. Here the CDR3 DNA reads TGTGCCAGCAGTTACTCCGGGACAGGGCAGGAAAAACTGTTTTTT. Translating gives CASSYSGTGQEKLFF.

The chain joins TRBV9 to TRBJ1-1, with 10 bases identical to TRBD1. CDR1 is SGDLS and CDR2 is YYNGEE in the germline V gene. This CDR3 contains 17 residues. The V gene end was trimmed by 3 bases and the J gene end by 4 bases; junction bases not matched to a gene: 12. This chain's CDR3 is CASSAEVSGQGTTEAFF. CDR3 nucleotides: TGTGCCAGCAGCGCCGAGGTGTCGGGACAGGGGACCACTGAAGCTTTCTTT.

The chain employs TRBV29-1 and TRBJ1-1; 8 nucleotides line up with TRBD1. Unmatched junction bases numbered 5, after V lost 7 bases and J lost 1 base. Germline V gene lookup returns CDR1 SQVTM and CDR2 ANQGSEA. This CDR3 contains 13 residues. Here the CDR3 reads CSGQGAANTEAFF. For the CDR3, the DNA is TGCAGCGGCCAGGGGGCGGCGAACACTGAAGCTTTCTTT.

The V and J genes are TRBV28 and TRBJ1-2, with TRBD1 identical over 7 bases. CDR3 length: 13 residues. The V segment lost 6 bases and the J segment 4 bases; nucleotides outside the gene matches: 5. Germline lookup yields CDR1 MDHEN and CDR2 SYDVKM. The CDR3 sequence: CASSTTGFYGYTF. The CDR3 DNA sequence: TGTGCCAGCAGCACGACAGGGTTCTATGGCTACACCTTC.

This clone was found a few times. The rearrangement joins TRBV30 to TRBJ2-2; D not certain. Trimming pared 0 bases from V and 1 base from J, leaving 6 bases between. The CDR3 consists of 14 residues. CDR1 GTSNPN and CDR2 SVGIG come from the germline V gene (reference sequence). CDR3 residues: CAWSVLLNTGELFF. DNA for the CDR3: TGTGCCTGGAGTGTACTTCTGAACACCGGGGAGCTGTTTTTT. The complete variable domain, with remaining parts taken from reference TRBV30 and TRBJ2-2, reads SQTIHQWPATLVQPVGSPLSLECTVEGTSNPNLYWYRQAAGRGLQLLFYSVGIGQISSEVPQNLSASRPQDRQFILSSKKLLLSDSGFYLCAWSVLLNTGELFFGEGSRLTVL.

The V call is TRBV6-1, the J call TRBJ2-1, with D perhaps TRBD2 (6 bases). Trimming took 7 bases from V and 4 from J, leaving 14 bases between them. The CDR3 runs to 14 residues. Germline loops: CDR1 MNHNS, CDR2 SASEGT. The CDR3 here is CASKPDGTYNEQFF. The DNA for the CDR3 is TGTGCCAGCAAGCCGGACGGGACTTACAATGAGCAGTTCTTC.

The chain is built from TRBV5-1 and TRBJ2-2; D remains unclear. The CDR3 spans 12 residues. The ends were cut back, 0 bases at V and 8 bases at J, with 5 bases in the middle. CDR1 is SGHRS and CDR2 is YFSETQ in the germline V gene. CDR3 in amino acids: CASSLGKGELFF. The CDR3 nucleotides read TGCGCCAGCAGCTTGGGGAAGGGGGAGCTGTTTTTT.

The chain has TRBV2 and TRBJ1-5, with D uncertain. Germline CDR1 is SNHLY and CDR2 is FYNNEI. The V end was cut by 6 bases, the J end by 1 base, with 7 bases between. CDR3 length: 13 residues. As DNA, the CDR3 is TGTGCCAGCAGCTCCGAAAGCAATCAGCCCCAGCATTTT. Protein: CASSSESNQPQHF.

This sequence joins TRBV10-3 and TRBJ2-3, with D maybe TRBD2 (5 bases). The CDR3 loop spans 14 amino acids. The V gene lost 2 bases and the J gene lost 4 bases, with 10 bases spanning the gap. Germline CDR1 reads ENHRY; CDR2 reads SYGVKD. CDR3 DNA sequence: TGTGCCATCAGTGAGAAACTAGATTCAGATACGCAGTATTTT. It translates to CAISEKLDSDTQYF.

This chain connects TRBV13 to TRBJ1-1; D gene uncertain. Germline-derived CDR1 and CDR2 are PRHDT and FYEKMQ (reference sequence). CDR3 length: 14 residues. V lost 1 base and J lost 6, with 12 bases in between. CDR3 amino acids: CASSLVNEGAEAFF. CDR3 nucleotides: TGTGCCAGCAGCTTAGTTAATGAAGGCGCTGAAGCTTTCTTT.

CDR3 protein: CASSLGSGLAAGETQYF. CDR3 coding DNA: TGTGCCAGCAGCTTAGGTTCGGGACTAGCGGCCGGTGAGACCCAGTACTTC. This chain joins TRBV7-6 and TRBJ2-5; 11 bases match TRBD2. The CDR3 extends over 17 amino acids. Germline V gene lookup returns CDR1 SGHVS and CDR2 FNYEAQ. V trimming: 1 base; J trimming: 5 bases; junction bases outside the gene matches: 9.

The chain joins TRBV6-1 to TRBJ2-7, with 11 bases matching TRBD1. V was clipped by 6 bases and J by 2 bases; unmatched bases: 0. This CDR3 spans 13 amino acids. Germline CDR1 MNHNS, CDR2 SASEGT. The CDR3 nucleotides are TGTGCCAGCAGGGGACAGGGGGCCTACGAGCAGTACTTC. It yields the protein CASRGQGAYEQYF.

The rearrangement joins TRBV27 to TRBJ1-4; D call uncertain. V lost 4 bases and J 7 bases, leaving 7 bases between the germline ends. The length of the CDR3 is 12 residues. CDR1 is MNHEY, CDR2 SMNVEV, per germline (reference sequence). CDR3 DNA sequence: TGTGCCAGCAGTTCAGTTTTTGAAAAACTGTTTTTT. This sequence encodes CASSSVFEKLFF. The full variable domain, in which reference TRBV27 and TRBJ1-4 provide the parts outside the CDR3, is EAQVTQNPRYLITVTGKKLTVTCSQNMNHEYMSWYRQDPGLGLRQIYYSMNVEVTDKGDVPEGYKVSRKEKRNFPLILESPSPNQTSLYFCASSSVFEKLFFGSGTQLSVL.